This note documents a single T cell receptor (beta chain) sequence. The Seattle patients joined while their infection was active and were tracked longitudinally afterward. This sample was included in a study of blood T cell repertoires in COVID-19. Study context: The samples span acute and convalescent COVID-19 from the United States, Italy and Spain.

Assay: immunoSEQ multiplex PCR; the TCRdb copy retains only in-frame clones and omits some. The data show about 160,000 clones, with 79% seen just once and approximately 7.6% held by the top ten. The source of this sequence is a woman aged 55 to 70 with COVID-19, enrolled during active disease. The sequenced sample was peripheral blood.

The CDR3 protein is CASSLATSGRTGELFF. CDR3 coding DNA: TGTGCCAGCAGCTTAGCGACTAGCGGGCGAACCGGGGAGCTGTTTTTT. The V call is TRBV7-6, the J call TRBJ2-2; TRBD2 agrees at 10 bases. The germline gives CDR1 SGHVS, CDR2 FNYEAQ. V was clipped by 0 bases and J by 5 bases; unmatched bases: 3. This CDR3 has 16 amino acids.